These 18 T cell receptor beta chains originate from one sample sequenced in a study of Graves' ophthalmopathy and Graves' hyperthyroidism. Using RNA transcripts, the TCR beta CDR3 regions were amplified. Second-round multiplex PCR followed a first-round RT-PCR using HTBI primers. TCRdb independently ran MiXCR on the multiplex PCR reads; one entry per CDR3 protein. This table holds some 350,000 distinct CDR3 sequences, approximately 18% found once. The sequenced sample consisted of peripheral blood. The receptors were gathered from an adult woman with stable Graves' hyperthyroidism.

This clonotype was counted only a few times. This sequence joins TRBV18 and TRBJ2-2, with 7 bases lining up with TRBD1. Germline-derived CDR1 and CDR2 are KGHSH and LQKENI. V gave up 8 bases and J gave up 1 base; unmatched junction bases: 4. The CDR3 has 14 residues. The DNA of the CDR3 is TGTGCCAGCCCGACAGGGATGAACACCGGGGAGCTGTTTTTT. Its protein product is CASPTGMNTGELFF.

This clonotype was seen more than once but under ten times. This sequence joins TRBV6-1 and TRBJ2-6; unclear D gene. Germline V gene lookup returns CDR1 MNHNS and CDR2 SASEGT. The length of the CDR3 is 15 residues. V gave up 7 bases and J gave up 0 bases, with 10 bases separating them. CDR3 sequence: CASNPFNSGANVLTF. The DNA for the CDR3 is TGTGCCAGCAACCCTTTTAACTCTGGGGCCAACGTCCTGACTTTC.

The CDR3 spells CASSFSSGFYEQYF. CDR3 nucleotides: TGCGCCAGCAGCTTTTCTTCGGGATTCTACGAGCAGTACTTC. V gene TRBV5-1 combines with J gene TRBJ2-7, with a tentative D call TRBD2 (5 bases). V was shortened by 2 bases and J by 3 bases, with 12 bases between the two germline ends. The CDR3 has 14 residues. Germline CDR1 reads SGHRS; CDR2 reads YFSETQ. The entire variable domain, with the rest obtained from reference TRBV5-1 and TRBJ2-7, is as follows: KAGVTQTPRYLIKTRGQQVTLSCSPISGHRSVSWYQQTPGQGLQFLFEYFSETQRNKGNFPGRFSGRQFSNSRSEMNVSTLELGDSALYLCASSFSSGFYEQYFGPGTRLTVT.

In its sample, this clonotype was seen many times. The chain recombines TRBV4-1 with TRBJ2-7, with D perhaps matching TRBD2 (6 bases). The germline gives CDR1 MGHRA, CDR2 YSYEKL. The CDR3 totals 16 residues. V shed 0 bases and J shed 0 bases, with 12 bases lying between them. The CDR3 reads CASSQDPRLVSYEQYF. The DNA for the CDR3 is TGCGCCAGCAGCCAAGATCCGAGACTAGTCTCCTACGAGCAGTACTTC.

This clonotype appeared many times. The genes are TRBV7-8 and TRBJ2-5; D not resolved. The germline CDR1 and CDR2 sequences are SGHVS and FQNEAQ. V lost 7 bases and J 2 bases, leaving 11 bases between the germline ends. The CDR3 runs 13 residues. CDR3 region: CASTAGYQETQYF. The CDR3 DNA follows: TGTGCCAGCACAGCCGGTTATCAAGAGACCCAGTACTTC.

The CDR3 loop reads CASSEGMGTEAFF. In nucleotides, the CDR3 is TGTGCCAGCAGTGAAGGGATGGGCACTGAAGCTTTCTTT. This rearrangement joins TRBV6-1 to TRBJ1-1; D is undetermined. The CDR3 is made up of 13 amino acids. Germline loops: CDR1 MNHNS, CDR2 SASEGT. Trimming stripped 1 base from V and 4 bases from J, with 7 bases between.

This clonotype was seen at least ten times. CDR3 sequence (DNA): TGTGCCAGTAGTATAGATGGAAATGGTGACTATGGCTACACCTTC. Translating it yields CASSIDGNGDYGYTF. The chain combines TRBV19 with TRBJ1-2; D unclear. This CDR3 contains 15 residues. V gave up 0 bases and J gave up 3 bases, with 11 bases separating them. The germline gives CDR1 LNHDA, CDR2 SQIVND (reference sequence).

This clonotype was counted at least ten times. The genes are TRBV15 and TRBJ1-5; D perhaps matches TRBD1 (6 bases). Germline CDR1 and CDR2: LNHNV and YYDKDF (reference sequence). CDR3 size: 15 residues. Trimming pared 0 bases from V and 6 bases from J, leaving 12 bases between. CDR3 amino acids: CATSRDRGALQPQHF. The CDR3 nucleotides read TGTGCCACCAGCAGAGATCGGGGGGCACTTCAGCCCCAGCATTTT. Full variable domain (rest looked up from reference TRBV15 and TRBJ1-5): DAMVIQNPRYQVTQFGKPVTLSCSQTLNHNVMYWYQQKSSQAPKLLFHYYDKDFNNEADTPDNFQSRRPNTSFCFLDIRSPGLGDTAMYLCATSRDRGALQPQHFGDGTRLSIL.

This clonotype was counted many times. This chain joins TRBV6-2 or TRBV6-3 and TRBJ1-5; no clear D. Trimming pared 2 bases from V and 4 bases from J, leaving 15 bases between. CDR3 size: 16 residues. CDR1 MNHEY and CDR2 SVGEGT come from the germline V gene. CDR3 region: CASSYTRSRDNQPQHF. The CDR3 DNA reads TGTGCCAGCAGTTACACGCGTTCCCGAGATAATCAGCCCCAGCATTTT.

This rearrangement joins TRBV20-1 to TRBJ2-5; D is uncertain. The V gene lost 3 bases and the J gene lost 2 bases, with 13 bases spanning the gap. There are 14 residues in the CDR3. CDR1 and CDR2 (germline): DFQATT, SNEGSKA (reference sequence). CDR3 loop: CSASPPAPQETQYF. DNA of the CDR3: TGCAGTGCTAGTCCGCCGGCACCGCAAGAGACCCAGTACTTC.

Ten or more counts support this clonotype. The rearrangement links TRBV18 to TRBJ2-7; a possible D gene is TRBD2 (7 bases). The CDR3 spans 17 residues. Germline assignment: CDR1 KGHSH and CDR2 LQKENI. V was clipped by 1 base and J by 3 bases, with 19 bases between them. The CDR3 loop reads CASSPQSGGRDGYEQYF. The CDR3 DNA sequence: TGTGCCAGCTCACCACAATCCGGGGGGCGCGATGGCTACGAGCAGTACTTC. Supplemented by reference TRBV18 and TRBJ2-7, the full variable domain reads NAGVMQNPRHLVRRRGQEARLRCSPMKGHSHVYWYRQLPEEGLKFMVYLQKENIIDESGMPKERFSAEFPKEGPSILRIQQVVRGDSAAYFCASSPQSGGRDGYEQYFGPGTRLTVT.

The chain carries TRBV25-1 and TRBJ2-5; 7 bases agree with TRBD2. V lost 2 bases, J lost 3 bases, and 6 bases stayed unmatched. Germline-derived CDR1 and CDR2 are MGHDK and SYGVNS. The CDR3 contains 15 residues. The CDR3, as DNA: TGTGCCAGCAGTGAACGGGGAGGGGTAGAAGAGACCCAGTACTTC. This sequence encodes CASSERGGVEETQYF.

This clonotype was recorded a few times. This chain links TRBV12-3 or TRBV12-4 with TRBJ2-7, with a weak D call TRBD1 (5 bases). The CDR3 length is 17 residues. Trimming took off 4 bases at V and 3 bases at J, with 22 bases between the two ends. The CDR3 coding sequence is TGTGCCAGCAGTTCCGCCCAGACCAGGGCATGGGGCTACGAGCAGTACTTC. Translating it yields CASSSAQTRAWGYEQYF.

This clonotype was found many times. CDR3 region: CAIHPGGRDQETQYF. The DNA of the CDR3 is TGTGCCATACACCCAGGGGGAAGGGATCAAGAGACCCAGTACTTC. This sequence joins TRBV2 and TRBJ2-5; 7 nucleotides match TRBD1. J lost 2 bases, V lost 10 bases, and 13 bases had no gene match. The CDR3 totals 15 residues. The germline CDR1 and CDR2 sequences are SNHLY and FYNNEI.

This clonotype was seen many times. This chain joins TRBV5-1 and TRBJ2-7, with 7 bases fitting TRBD1. Per the germline V gene, CDR1 is SGHRS and CDR2 is YFSETQ. The CDR3 is made up of 13 amino acids. V was clipped by 1 base and J by 7 bases; unmatched bases: 5. The CDR3 sequence is CASSLLRQGEQYF. CDR3 sequence (DNA): TGCGCCAGCAGCTTGCTCCGACAGGGAGAGCAGTACTTC.

In its sample, this clonotype was seen many times. The V gene is TRBV28, the J gene TRBJ2-4; D may be TRBD1 (6 bases). CDR1 is MDHEN and CDR2 is SYDVKM in the germline V gene. There are 18 residues in the CDR3. V shed 6 bases and J shed 3 bases, with 24 bases lying between them. The CDR3 reads CASRPKGVRLVDKNIQYF. The CDR3 DNA reads TGTGCCAGCAGACCTAAGGGGGTAAGGCTCGTGGACAAAAACATTCAGTACTTC. Variable domain in full (rest from reference TRBV28 and TRBJ2-4): DVKVTQSSRYLVKRTGEKVFLECVQDMDHENMFWYRQDPGLGLRLIYFSYDVKMKEKGDIPEGYSVSREKKERFSLILESASTNQTSMYLCASRPKGVRLVDKNIQYFGAGTRLSVL.

This clonotype was seen at least ten times. This chain connects TRBV12-3 or TRBV12-4 to TRBJ1-2; TRBD1 agrees at 8 bases. Losses at the gene ends were 11 bases for V and 6 bases for J; bases not matched to a gene: 14. The CDR3 loop spans 14 amino acids. The CDR3 loop reads CAVSPDRGGNGYTF. CDR3 coding DNA: TGTGCCGTCTCCCCAGACAGGGGCGGGAATGGCTACACCTTC.

This clonotype was observed many times. This chain connects TRBV12-5 to TRBJ2-7; TRBD2 aligns across 10 bases. The germline V gene has CDR1 LGHNT and CDR2 FRNRAP. The CDR3 totals 14 residues. V lost 9 bases, J lost 3 bases, and 8 bases stayed unmatched. CDR3 DNA sequence: TGTGCTAGCTCAGCGGGAGGGTCGATCTACGAGCAGTACTTC. It translates to CASSAGGSIYEQYF.